This T cell receptor (beta chain) comes out of a study of blood T cell repertoires in COVID-19. Overall study context: Samples came from the United States, Italy and Spain, spanning acute and convalescent COVID-19. The analysed material was cDNA or gDNA that came from T cells, B-cell-depleted T cells, or PBMCs.

In the original processing: Reference gene primer amplification in the assay estimated nucleated cell counts. TCRdb's table, derived via immunoSEQ multiplex PCR, lists solely in-frame clones and lacks some. D and trimming come from the DNA, and the V and J calls and clone size come from that table. Of about 160,000 clones listed, more than 75% were seen once; the top ten hold approximately 16%. Germline values: CDR1 KGHSH, CDR2 LQKENI. The CDR3 extends over 15 amino acids. After removal of 5 bases from V and 7 bases from J, the junction contained 11 bases not matched to a gene. This clone showed up just once.

The TCR comes from a human donor with acute or convalescent COVID-19. The donor label of this sample is uncertain. Sequencing was done on a sample of peripheral blood. The rearrangement uses TRBV18 and TRBJ1-5; 7 bases match TRBD1. The CDR3 reads CASSSLTGEGQPQHF. The CDR3 DNA is TGTGCCAGCTCATCGCTTACAGGGGAAGGACAGCCCCAGCATTTT.